This T cell receptor beta chain derives from a study of cytomegalovirus exposure and HLA in healthy donors. The CDR3 covers 15 residues. Germline V gene lookup returns CDR1 LGHNA and CDR2 YNFKEQ. V trimming: 4 bases; J trimming: 0 bases; junction bases outside the gene matches: 3. While unrecorded immune exposures were likely, the donors were nominally healthy when sampled. 60 Vbeta and 13 Jbeta primers were used in PCR. Method: immunoSEQ multiplex PCR; TCRdb's copy keeps in-frame clones and lacks some. The table has around 130,000 clones, 73% seen once. The sample consisted of PBMCs. The V gene is TRBV4-2, the J gene TRBJ2-1; TRBD2 matches 7 bases. The receptor comes from a woman between 40 and 55 years old in good health and CMV-seropositive. In DNA, the CDR3 is TGTGCCAGCAGCCGGAGCGGGACCTCCTACAATGAGCAGTTCTTC. Its protein product is CASSRSGTSYNEQFF.